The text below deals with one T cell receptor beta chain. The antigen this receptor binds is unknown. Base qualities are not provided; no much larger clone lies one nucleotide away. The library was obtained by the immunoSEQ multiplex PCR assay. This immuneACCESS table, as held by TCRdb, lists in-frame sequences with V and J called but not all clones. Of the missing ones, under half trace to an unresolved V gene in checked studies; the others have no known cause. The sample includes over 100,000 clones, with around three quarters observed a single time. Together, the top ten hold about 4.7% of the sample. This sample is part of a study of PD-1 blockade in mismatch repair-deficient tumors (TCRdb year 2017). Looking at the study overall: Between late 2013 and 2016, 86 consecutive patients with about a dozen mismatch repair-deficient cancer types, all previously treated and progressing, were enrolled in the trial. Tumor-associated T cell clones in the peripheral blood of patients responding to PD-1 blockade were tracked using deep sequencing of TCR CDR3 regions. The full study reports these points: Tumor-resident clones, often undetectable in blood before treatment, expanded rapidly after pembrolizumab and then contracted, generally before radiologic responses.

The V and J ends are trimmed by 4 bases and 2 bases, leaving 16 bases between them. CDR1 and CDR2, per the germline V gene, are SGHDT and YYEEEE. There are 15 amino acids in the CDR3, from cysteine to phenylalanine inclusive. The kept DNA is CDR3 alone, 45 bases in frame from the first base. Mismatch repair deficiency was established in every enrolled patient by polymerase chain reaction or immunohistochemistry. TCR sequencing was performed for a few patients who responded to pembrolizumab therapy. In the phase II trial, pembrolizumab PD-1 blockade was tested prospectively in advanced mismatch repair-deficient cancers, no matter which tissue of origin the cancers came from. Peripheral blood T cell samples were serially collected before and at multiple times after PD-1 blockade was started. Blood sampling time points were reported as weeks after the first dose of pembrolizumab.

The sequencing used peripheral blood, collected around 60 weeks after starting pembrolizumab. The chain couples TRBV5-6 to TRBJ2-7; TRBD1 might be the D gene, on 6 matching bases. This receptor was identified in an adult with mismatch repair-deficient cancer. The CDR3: CASSPWMAGAYEQYF. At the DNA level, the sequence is TGTGCCAGCAGCCCGTGGATGGCAGGGGCCTACGAGCAGTACTTC.